This T cell receptor (beta chain) was recovered during a study of T cell changes during pregnancy in multiple sclerosis. The CDR3 consists of 14 residues. CDR1 and CDR2 (germline): MGHRA, YSYEKL. V was clipped by 4 bases and J by 8 bases, with 17 bases between them. The table came from immunoSEQ multiplex PCR; TCRdb's copy has only in-frame clones and leaves some out. Of tens of thousands of clones listed, around 90% are singletons. The source of this sequence is a female donor with multiple sclerosis, enrolled in a pregnancy study. This chain links TRBV4-1 with TRBJ1-1; a possible D gene is TRBD1 (6 bases). The sample in question was CD4+ T cells from peripheral blood mononuclear cells, obtained before pregnancy. The DNA for the CDR3 is TGCGCCAGCAGCCGGTCCGGGACACCCGACGAAGCTTTCTTT. Its protein product is CASSRSGTPDEAFF.